The T cell receptor beta chain under discussion was sequenced for a study of cytomegalovirus exposure and HLA in healthy donors. Overall study context: About 85 million unique TCR sequences came from HLA-typed donors in an early release.

Healthy donors of bone marrow made up the group. CDR3 length equals 16 residues. The junction had 4 bases not matched to a gene; V was cut back by 6 bases and J by 2 bases. Germline V lookup: CDR1 LNHDA, CDR2 SQIVND (reference sequence). Primers: 60 Vbeta forward and 13 Jbeta reverse. Profiled with immunoSEQ multiplex PCR; TCRdb holds only in-frame clones, not every one. The sample holds fewer than 130,000 clones, 65% to 75% seen once. This sequence joins TRBV19 and TRBJ2-5, with 15 bases matching TRBD2. The TCR was taken from a man between 35 and 55 years old in good health and CMV-seropositive. The sample was PBMCs. As DNA, the CDR3 is TGTGCCAGTAGCCTTGGGACTAGCGGGGGGCAAGAGACCCAGTACTTC. This encodes CASSLGTSGGQETQYF.